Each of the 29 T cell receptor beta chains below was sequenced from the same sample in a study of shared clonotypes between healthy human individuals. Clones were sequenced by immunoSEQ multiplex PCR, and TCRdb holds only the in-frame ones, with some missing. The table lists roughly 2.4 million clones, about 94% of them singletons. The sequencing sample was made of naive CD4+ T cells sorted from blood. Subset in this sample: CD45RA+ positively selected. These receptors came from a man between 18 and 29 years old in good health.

The chain's CDR3 is CASSLGLTGITDTQYF. The CDR3, as DNA: TGTGCCAGCAGTTTGGGACTAACTGGAATCACAGATACGCAGTATTTT. The rearrangement links TRBV2 to TRBJ2-3; 7 bases line up with TRBD2. V shed 5 bases, J shed 2 bases, and the junction held 10 bases outside the gene matches. CDR1 is SNHLY, CDR2 FYNNEI, per germline. The CDR3 extends over 16 amino acids.

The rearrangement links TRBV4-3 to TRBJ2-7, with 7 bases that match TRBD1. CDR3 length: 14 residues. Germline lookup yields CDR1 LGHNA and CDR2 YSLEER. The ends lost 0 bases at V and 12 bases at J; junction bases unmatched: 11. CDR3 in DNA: TGCGCCAGCAGCCAAGAACTGACAGGGTGGCTTTGGTACTTC. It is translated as CASSQELTGWLWYF.

CDR3 bases: TGTGCCAGCAGCTTAGCGCAAGGGCCCGGCCAGCCCCAGCATTTT. Protein product: CASSLAQGPGQPQHF. The rearrangement uses TRBV7-9 and TRBJ1-5; D is ambiguous. The CDR3 totals 15 residues. V was shortened by 0 bases and J by 7 bases, with 13 bases between the two germline ends. CDR1 and CDR2 (germline): SEHNR, FQNEAQ (reference sequence).

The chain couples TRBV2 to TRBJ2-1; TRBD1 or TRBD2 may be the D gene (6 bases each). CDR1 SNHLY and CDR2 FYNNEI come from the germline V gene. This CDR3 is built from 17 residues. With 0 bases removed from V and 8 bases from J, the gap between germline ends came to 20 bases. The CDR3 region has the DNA TGTGCCAGCAGTGAAGCCCTTGGGGGGCCCACTTTGTATGAGCAGTTCTTC. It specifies CASSEALGGPTLYEQFF.

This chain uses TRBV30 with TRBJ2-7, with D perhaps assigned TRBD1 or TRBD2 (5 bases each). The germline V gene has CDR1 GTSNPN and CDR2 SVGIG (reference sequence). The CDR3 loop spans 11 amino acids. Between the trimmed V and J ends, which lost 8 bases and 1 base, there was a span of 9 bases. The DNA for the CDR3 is TGTGCCGGGGGAAGGTCCTACGAGCAGTACTTC. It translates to CAGGRSYEQYF.

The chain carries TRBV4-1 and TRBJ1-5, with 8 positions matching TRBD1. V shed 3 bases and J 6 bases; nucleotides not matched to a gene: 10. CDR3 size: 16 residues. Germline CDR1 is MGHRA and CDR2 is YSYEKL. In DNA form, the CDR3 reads TGCGCCAGCAGCCAGGGAGGAGGGACAGGAAGTCAGCCCCAGCATTTT. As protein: CASSQGGGTGSQPQHF.

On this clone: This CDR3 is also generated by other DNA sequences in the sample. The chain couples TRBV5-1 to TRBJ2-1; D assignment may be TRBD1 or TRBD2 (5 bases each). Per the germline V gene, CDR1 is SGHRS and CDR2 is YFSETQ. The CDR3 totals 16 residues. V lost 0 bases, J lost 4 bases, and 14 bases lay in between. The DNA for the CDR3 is TGCGCCAGCAGCTTGGGGGGCAGTGGAGGATACAATGAGCAGTTCTTC. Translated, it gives CASSLGGSGGYNEQFF.

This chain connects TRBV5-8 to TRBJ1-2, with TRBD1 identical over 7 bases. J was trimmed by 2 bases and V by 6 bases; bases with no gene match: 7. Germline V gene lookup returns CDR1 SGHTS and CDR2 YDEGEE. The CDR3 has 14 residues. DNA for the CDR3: TGTGCCAGCATCTTATCGGGACAGAACTATGGCTACACCTTC. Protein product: CASILSGQNYGYTF.

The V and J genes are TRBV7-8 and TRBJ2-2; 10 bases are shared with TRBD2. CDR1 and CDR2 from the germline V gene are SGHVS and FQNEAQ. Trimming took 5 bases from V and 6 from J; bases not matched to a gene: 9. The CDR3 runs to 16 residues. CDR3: CASSPDPSGGAGELFF. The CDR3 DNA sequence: TGTGCCAGCAGCCCCGATCCTAGCGGGGGTGCCGGGGAGCTGTTTTTT.

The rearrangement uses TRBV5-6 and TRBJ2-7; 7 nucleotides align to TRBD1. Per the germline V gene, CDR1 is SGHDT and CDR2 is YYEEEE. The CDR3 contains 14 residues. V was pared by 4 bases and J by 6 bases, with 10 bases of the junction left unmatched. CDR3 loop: CASSTDRVRGEQYF. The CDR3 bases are TGTGCCAGCAGCACTGACAGGGTTCGGGGCGAGCAGTACTTC.

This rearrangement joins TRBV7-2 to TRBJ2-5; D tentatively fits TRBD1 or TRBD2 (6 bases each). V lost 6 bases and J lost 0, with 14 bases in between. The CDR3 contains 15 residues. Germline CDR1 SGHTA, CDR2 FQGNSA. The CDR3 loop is CASRLRRDNQETQYF. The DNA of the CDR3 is TGTGCCAGCAGATTGAGGCGGGACAACCAAGAGACCCAGTACTTC.

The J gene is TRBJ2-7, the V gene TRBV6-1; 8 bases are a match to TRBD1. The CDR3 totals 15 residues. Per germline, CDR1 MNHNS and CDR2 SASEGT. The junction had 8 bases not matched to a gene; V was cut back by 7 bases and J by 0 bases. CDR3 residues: CASTTGQGTSYEQYF. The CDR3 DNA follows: TGTGCCAGCACCACAGGACAGGGTACCTCCTACGAGCAGTACTTC.

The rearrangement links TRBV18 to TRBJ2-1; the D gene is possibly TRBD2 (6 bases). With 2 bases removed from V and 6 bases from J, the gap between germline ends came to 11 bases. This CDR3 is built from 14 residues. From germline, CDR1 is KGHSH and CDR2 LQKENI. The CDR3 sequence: CASSPSLGGNEQFF. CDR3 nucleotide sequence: TGTGCCAGCTCACCATCGTTGGGGGGCAATGAGCAGTTCTTC.

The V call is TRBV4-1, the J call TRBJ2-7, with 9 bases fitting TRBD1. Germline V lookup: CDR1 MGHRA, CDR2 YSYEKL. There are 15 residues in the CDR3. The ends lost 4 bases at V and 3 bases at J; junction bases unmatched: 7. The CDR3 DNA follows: TGCGCCAGCAGCCGCCTCGACAGGGGGAGCTACGAGCAGTACTTC. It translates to CASSRLDRGSYEQYF.

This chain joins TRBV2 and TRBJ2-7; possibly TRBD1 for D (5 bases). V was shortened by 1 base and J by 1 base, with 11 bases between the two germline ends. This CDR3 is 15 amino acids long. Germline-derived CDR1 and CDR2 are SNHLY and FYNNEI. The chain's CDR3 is CASSEEGLTSYEQYF. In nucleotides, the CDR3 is TGTGCCAGCAGTGAAGAGGGGTTGACTTCCTACGAGCAGTACTTC.

For the CDR3, the DNA is TGTGCCAACTCGGGACAGCTCCAAGAGACCCAGTACTTC. Its protein product is CANSGQLQETQYF. The chain joins TRBV10-3 to TRBJ2-5; 7 bases align to TRBD1. Trimming took 10 bases from V and 1 from J; bases not matched to a gene: 6. The CDR3 runs 13 residues. Germline V gene sequence: CDR1 ENHRY, CDR2 SYGVKD.

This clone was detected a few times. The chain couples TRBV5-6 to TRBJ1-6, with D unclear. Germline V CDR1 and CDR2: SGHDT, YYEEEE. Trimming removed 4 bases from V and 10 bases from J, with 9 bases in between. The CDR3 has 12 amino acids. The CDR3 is CASSVRHSPLHF. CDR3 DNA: TGTGCCAGCAGCGTACGACACTCACCCCTCCACTTT.

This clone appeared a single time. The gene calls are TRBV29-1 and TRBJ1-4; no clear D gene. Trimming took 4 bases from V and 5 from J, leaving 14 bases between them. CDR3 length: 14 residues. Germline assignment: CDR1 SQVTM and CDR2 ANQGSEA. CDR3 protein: CSVAEGSGNEKLFF. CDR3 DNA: TGCAGCGTTGCAGAAGGGAGCGGAAATGAAAAACTGTTTTTT.

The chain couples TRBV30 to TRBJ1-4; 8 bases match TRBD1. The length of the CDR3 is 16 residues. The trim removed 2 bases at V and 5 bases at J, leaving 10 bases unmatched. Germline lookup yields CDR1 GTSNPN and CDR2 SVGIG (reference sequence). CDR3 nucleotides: TGTGCCTGGAGTAACTATCTGGGACAGGAAAATGAAAAACTGTTTTTT. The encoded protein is CAWSNYLGQENEKLFF.

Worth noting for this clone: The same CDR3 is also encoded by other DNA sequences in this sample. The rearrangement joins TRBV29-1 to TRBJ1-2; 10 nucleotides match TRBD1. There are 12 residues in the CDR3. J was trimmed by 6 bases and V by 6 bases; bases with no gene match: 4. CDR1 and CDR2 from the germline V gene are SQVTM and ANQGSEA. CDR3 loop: CSVAGTGDGYTF. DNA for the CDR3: TGCAGCGTGGCCGGGACAGGGGATGGCTACACCTTC.

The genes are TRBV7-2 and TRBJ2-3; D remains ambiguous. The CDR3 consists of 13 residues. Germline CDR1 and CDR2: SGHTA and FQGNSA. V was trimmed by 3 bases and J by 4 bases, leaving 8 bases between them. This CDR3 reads CASSFLNSDTQYF. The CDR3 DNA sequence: TGTGCCAGCAGCTTTCTAAACTCAGATACGCAGTATTTT.

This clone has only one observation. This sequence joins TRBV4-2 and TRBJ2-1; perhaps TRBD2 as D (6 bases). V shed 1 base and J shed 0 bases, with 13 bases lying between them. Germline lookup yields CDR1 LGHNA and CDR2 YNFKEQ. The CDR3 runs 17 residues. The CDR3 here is CASSQAGGWSSYNEQFF. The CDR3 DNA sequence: TGTGCCAGCAGCCAAGCTGGGGGGTGGAGCTCCTACAATGAGCAGTTCTTC.

This CDR3 is CASSPPDRAFNSPLHF. DNA of the CDR3: TGTGCCAGCAGCCCACCTGACAGGGCGTTTAATTCACCCCTCCACTTT. The chain has TRBV28 and TRBJ1-6; 7 bases map to TRBD1. CDR1 is MDHEN, CDR2 SYDVKM, per germline. V was pared by 6 bases and J by 6 bases, with 11 bases of the junction left unmatched. CDR3 length: 16 residues.

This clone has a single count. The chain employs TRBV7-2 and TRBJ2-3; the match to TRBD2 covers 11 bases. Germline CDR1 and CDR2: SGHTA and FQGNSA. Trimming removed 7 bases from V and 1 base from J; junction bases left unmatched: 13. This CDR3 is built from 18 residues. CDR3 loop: CASTHKLAGEVGTDTQYF. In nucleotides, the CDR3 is TGTGCCAGCACCCATAAACTAGCGGGAGAAGTTGGCACAGATACGCAGTATTTT.

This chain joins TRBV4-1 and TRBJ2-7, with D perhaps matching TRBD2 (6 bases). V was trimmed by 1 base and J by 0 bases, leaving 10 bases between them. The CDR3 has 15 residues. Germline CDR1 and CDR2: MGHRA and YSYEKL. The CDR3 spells CASSQAGVSSYEQYF. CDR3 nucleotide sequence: TGCGCCAGCAGCCAAGCGGGAGTTAGCTCCTACGAGCAGTACTTC.

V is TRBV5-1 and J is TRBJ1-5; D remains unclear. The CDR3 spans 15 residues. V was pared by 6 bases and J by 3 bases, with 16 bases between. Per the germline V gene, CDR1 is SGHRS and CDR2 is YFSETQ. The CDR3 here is CASTVSGENNQPQHF. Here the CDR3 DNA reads TGCGCCAGCACCGTATCTGGGGAGAACAATCAGCCCCAGCATTTT.

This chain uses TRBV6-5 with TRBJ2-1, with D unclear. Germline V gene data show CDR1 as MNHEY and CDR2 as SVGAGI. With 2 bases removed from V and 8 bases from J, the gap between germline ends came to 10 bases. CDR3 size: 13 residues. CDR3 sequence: CASSYLVGYEQFF. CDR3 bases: TGTGCCAGCAGTTACCTGGTAGGTTATGAGCAGTTCTTC.

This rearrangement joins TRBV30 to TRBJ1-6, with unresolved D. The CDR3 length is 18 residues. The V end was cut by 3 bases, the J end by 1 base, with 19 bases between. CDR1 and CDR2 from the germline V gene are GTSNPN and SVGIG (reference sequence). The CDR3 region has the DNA TGTGCCTGGAGGGAGCAAATCAAAGTCGTGTCCTATAATTCACCCCTCCACTTT. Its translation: CAWREQIKVVSYNSPLHF.

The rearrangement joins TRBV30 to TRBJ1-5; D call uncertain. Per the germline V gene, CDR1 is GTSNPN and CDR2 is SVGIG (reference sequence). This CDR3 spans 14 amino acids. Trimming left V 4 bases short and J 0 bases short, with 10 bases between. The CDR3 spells CAWTDDNSNQPQHF. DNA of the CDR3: TGTGCCTGGACAGATGACAATAGCAATCAGCCCCAGCATTTT.